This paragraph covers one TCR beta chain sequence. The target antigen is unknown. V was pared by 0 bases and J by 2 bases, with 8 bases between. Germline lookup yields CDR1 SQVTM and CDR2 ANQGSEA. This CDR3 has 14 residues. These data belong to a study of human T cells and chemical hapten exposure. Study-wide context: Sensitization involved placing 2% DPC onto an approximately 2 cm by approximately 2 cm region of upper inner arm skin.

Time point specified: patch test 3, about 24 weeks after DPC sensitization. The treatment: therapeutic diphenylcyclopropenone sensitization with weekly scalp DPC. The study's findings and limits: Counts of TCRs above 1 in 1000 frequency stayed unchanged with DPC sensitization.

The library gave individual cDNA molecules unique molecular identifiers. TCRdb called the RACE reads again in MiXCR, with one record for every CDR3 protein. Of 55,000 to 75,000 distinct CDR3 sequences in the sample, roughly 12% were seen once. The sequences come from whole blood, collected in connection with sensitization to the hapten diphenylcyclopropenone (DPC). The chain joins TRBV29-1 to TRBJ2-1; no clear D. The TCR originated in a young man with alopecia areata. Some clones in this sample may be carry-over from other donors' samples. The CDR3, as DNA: TGCAGCGTTGAAGATGATGGGCCCTACAATGAGCAGTTCTTC. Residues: CSVEDDGPYNEQFF.